These 26 T cell receptor beta chains were all obtained from the same sample, sequenced in a study of T cells in localized non-small cell lung cancer. Libraries were prepared by immunoSEQ multiplex PCR; TCRdb keeps only in-frame clonotypes and omits some of them. This table has some 30,000 clones, approximately 91% appearing once. The sample was PBMCs, taken before any cancer treatment. All receptors derive from a man aged 35 to 69 with stage II lung adenocarcinoma.

In DNA form, the CDR3 reads TGTGCCAGTAGTTCCAGGCGCACAGGGTCAGGAGAGACCCAGTACTTC. Translating gives CASSSRRTGSGETQYF. The chain combines TRBV19 with TRBJ2-5; maybe TRBD1 (6 bases). The CDR3 has 16 amino acids. CDR1 is LNHDA and CDR2 is SQIVND in the germline V gene (reference sequence). The ends were cut back, 5 bases at V and 4 bases at J, with 20 bases in the middle.

The chain carries TRBV5-1 and TRBJ1-2; D remains ambiguous. The CDR3 length is 13 residues. Trimming stripped 4 bases from V and 5 bases from J, with 12 bases between. CDR1 SGHRS and CDR2 YFSETQ come from the germline V gene. DNA for the CDR3: TGCGCCAGCAGCCCCCAAGGATCTTATGGCTACACCTTC. Protein product: CASSPQGSYGYTF.

The rearrangement links TRBV6-1 to TRBJ2-7; D possibly corresponds to TRBD1 (5 bases). The CDR3 totals 12 residues. The V end was cut by 2 bases, the J end by 8 bases, with 10 bases between. Germline V gene sequence: CDR1 MNHNS, CDR2 SASEGT. The chain's CDR3 is CASSEQAGQQYF. CDR3 sequence (DNA): TGTGCCAGCAGTGAACAGGCAGGGCAGCAGTACTTC.

J is TRBJ1-2 and V is TRBV6-6; the D is unclear. The germline V gene encodes CDR1 MNHNY and CDR2 SVGAGI (reference sequence). The CDR3 totals 13 residues. Trimming cost V 0 bases and J 1 base, with 3 bases left between them. CDR3 protein: CASSYSVNYGYTF. CDR3 DNA sequence: TGTGCCAGCAGTTACTCCGTTAACTATGGCTACACCTTC.

This chain connects TRBV9 to TRBJ1-3; 9 positions agree with TRBD1. The CDR3 runs to 15 residues. After removal of 4 bases from V and 4 bases from J, the junction contained 6 bases not matched to a gene. Germline-derived CDR1 and CDR2 are SGDLS and YYNGEE. The DNA for the CDR3 is TGTGCCAGCAGCACCGGGACAGGGTTGGGAAACACCATATATTTT. It specifies CASSTGTGLGNTIYF. Combining the CDR3 with reference TRBV9 and TRBJ1-3 gives the whole variable domain DSGVTQTPKHLITATGQRVTLRCSPRSGDLSVYWYQQSLDQGLQFLIQYYNGEERAKGNILERFSAQQFPDLHSELNLSSLELGDSALYFCASSTGTGLGNTIYFGEGSWLTVV.

The rearrangement uses TRBV18 and TRBJ2-3; tentative D call: TRBD2 (6 bases). The CDR3 extends over 14 amino acids. Germline loops: CDR1 KGHSH, CDR2 LQKENI. Trimming pared 6 bases from V and 2 bases from J, leaving 12 bases between. The CDR3: CASSVREDTDTQYF. DNA of the CDR3: TGTGCCAGCTCCGTGAGGGAGGACACAGATACGCAGTATTTT.

The gene calls are TRBV7-2 and TRBJ2-3; a weak D match, TRBD1 (5 bases). CDR3 length: 13 residues. CDR1 and CDR2 from the germline V gene are SGHTA and FQGNSA. The V end lost 1 base, the J end lost 6 bases, and 8 bases lay between the germline ends. The CDR3 region is CASSLGGSDTQYF. The CDR3, as DNA: TGTGCCAGCAGCTTAGGGGGCTCGGATACGCAGTATTTT. Variable domain in full (rest from reference TRBV7-2 and TRBJ2-3): GAGVSQSPSNKVTEKGKDVELRCDPISGHTALYWYRQSLGQGLEFLIYFQGNSAPDKSGLPSDRFSAERTGGSVSTLTIQRTQQEDSAVYLCASSLGGSDTQYFGPGTRLTVL.

The rearrangement links TRBV7-2 to TRBJ2-1; TRBD2 agrees at 9 bases. The CDR3 spans 13 residues. In germline, CDR1 is SGHTA, CDR2 FQGNSA. Trimming removed 7 bases from V and 6 bases from J; junction bases left unmatched: 4. DNA for the CDR3: TGTGCCAGCACCCTAGCGGGAATCAATGAGCAGTTCTTC. Translation: CASTLAGINEQFF.

The chain joins TRBV19 to TRBJ2-7, with a possible D match to TRBD2 (6 bases). Germline V gene lookup returns CDR1 LNHDA and CDR2 SQIVND (reference sequence). The CDR3 totals 13 residues. V was clipped by 9 bases and J by 3 bases, with 15 bases between them. This CDR3 is CASATSRDYEQYF. DNA of the CDR3: TGTGCCAGCGCTACTAGCCGGGACTACGAGCAGTACTTC.

This clone was picked up one time. The chain employs TRBV5-1 and TRBJ1-4; 7 bases line up with TRBD1. Germline V gene sequence: CDR1 SGHRS, CDR2 YFSETQ. CDR3 size: 16 residues. The ends lost 4 bases at V and 0 bases at J; junction bases unmatched: 6. The CDR3 bases are TGCGCCAGCAGCCTAGGACAGGCTGCAACTAATGAAAAACTGTTTTTT. Protein product: CASSLGQAATNEKLFF.

V usage is TRBV10-2 and J usage is TRBJ1-5; D gene uncertain. Germline V gene lookup returns CDR1 WSHSY and CDR2 SAAADI. CDR3 length: 13 residues. V gave up 1 base and J gave up 6 bases, with 7 bases separating them. CDR3 region: CASSEYYGQPQHF. The CDR3 DNA reads TGCGCCAGCAGTGAGTATTATGGTCAGCCCCAGCATTTT.

The rearrangement links TRBV5-5 to TRBJ1-3; D gene unclear. The CDR3 covers 18 residues. Trimming shortened V by 1 base and J by 0 bases, and 17 bases separated the two germline ends. Germline CDR1 reads SGHKS; CDR2 reads YYEKEE (reference sequence). The chain's CDR3 is CASSLRTAPTYSGNTIYF. CDR3 coding DNA: TGTGCCAGCAGCTTGAGGACTGCGCCAACCTACTCTGGAAACACCATATATTTT.

The chain carries TRBV13 and TRBJ2-1; weak D call: TRBD2 (6 bases). This CDR3 has 16 residues. In germline, CDR1 is PRHDT, CDR2 FYEKMQ (reference sequence). With 1 base removed from V and 2 bases from J, the gap between germline ends came to 12 bases. This CDR3 reads CASSLAAGGTYNEQFF. The CDR3 DNA sequence: TGTGCCAGCAGCTTAGCTGCTGGCGGGACCTACAATGAGCAGTTCTTC. Full variable domain (missing parts from reference TRBV13 and TRBJ2-1): AAGVIQSPRHLIKEKRETATLKCYPIPRHDTVYWYQQGPGQDPQFLISFYEKMQSDKGSIPDRFSAQQFSDYHSELNMSSLELGDSALYFCASSLAAGGTYNEQFFGPGTRLTVL.

This chain uses TRBV19 with TRBJ2-7, with 10 bases identical to TRBD1. V shed 6 bases, J shed 2 bases, and the junction held 4 bases outside the gene matches. Germline CDR1 reads LNHDA; CDR2 reads SQIVND (reference sequence). This CDR3 is built from 14 residues. The CDR3 protein is CASRGQGIAYEQYF. CDR3 in DNA: TGTGCCAGTAGGGGACAGGGGATTGCCTACGAGCAGTACTTC.

The genes are TRBV6-5 and TRBJ1-4; D not resolved. The CDR3 loop spans 14 amino acids. Trimming took off 5 bases at V and 0 bases at J, with 7 bases between the two ends. CDR1 is MNHEY and CDR2 is SVGAGI in the germline V gene. The CDR3 DNA follows: TGTGCCAGCAGTCGGGAGGCAACTAATGAAAAACTGTTTTTT. As protein: CASSREATNEKLFF.

This chain joins TRBV29-1 and TRBJ2-1; D call uncertain. Trimming pared 6 bases from V and 2 bases from J, leaving 14 bases between. Germline CDR1 and CDR2: SQVTM and ANQGSEA. CDR3 size: 14 residues. This CDR3 reads CSVGRVGAYNEQFF. CDR3 in DNA: TGCAGCGTCGGTAGGGTTGGGGCCTACAATGAGCAGTTCTTC.

The chain couples TRBV15 to TRBJ2-2; no clear D. Germline loops: CDR1 LNHNV, CDR2 YYDKDF (reference sequence). The V and J ends lost 5 bases and 1 base respectively, with 2 bases between them. The CDR3 has 12 residues. CDR3 sequence reads: CATSGNTGELFF. The CDR3 coding sequence is TGTGCCACCAGCGGGAACACCGGGGAGCTGTTTTTT.

This chain connects TRBV6-4 to TRBJ2-1; a weak D match, TRBD1 (6 bases). Germline V gives CDR1 MRHNA, CDR2 SNTAGT. The ends were cut back, 0 bases at V and 9 bases at J, with 12 bases in the middle. The CDR3 consists of 14 residues. CDR3 coding DNA: TGTGCCAGCAGTGACTCCCCAGGGGTAGGTGAGCAGTTCTTC. Residues: CASSDSPGVGEQFF.

The gene calls are TRBV27 and TRBJ2-7; D uncertain. Germline V gives CDR1 MNHEY, CDR2 SMNVEV (reference sequence). Trimming pared 7 bases from V and 0 bases from J, leaving 10 bases between. This CDR3 comprises 13 residues. The CDR3 here is CASTWTASYEQYF. CDR3 coding DNA: TGTGCCAGCACCTGGACGGCCTCCTACGAGCAGTACTTC.

This chain's CDR3 is CASRIGLAGDNEQYF. DNA for the CDR3: TGTGCCAGCAGGATAGGGCTAGCGGGAGACAACGAGCAGTACTTC. The chain couples TRBV11-1 to TRBJ2-7; TRBD2 aligns across 10 bases. CDR1 SGHAT and CDR2 FQDESV come from the germline V gene (reference sequence). The CDR3 loop spans 15 amino acids. The V and J ends lost 6 bases and 5 bases, in that order; junction bases with no gene match: 10.

The CDR3 loop is CARPLTPPDGVSSQPQHF. The DNA for the CDR3 is TGTGCCAGGCCCCTAACGCCCCCCGACGGGGTGAGTAGTCAGCCCCAGCATTTT. The chain has TRBV27 and TRBJ1-5; no definite D call. The V end was cut by 9 bases, the J end by 6 bases, with 30 bases between. Germline V gene sequence: CDR1 MNHEY, CDR2 SMNVEV (reference sequence). This CDR3 region has 18 residues.

The rearrangement links TRBV27 to TRBJ2-2, with 10 nucleotides matching TRBD1. Germline CDR1 and CDR2: MNHEY and SMNVEV (reference sequence). There are 16 residues in the CDR3. With 3 bases clipped from V and 4 bases from J, the junction kept 5 bases outside the gene matches. For the CDR3, the DNA is TGTGCCAGCAGTTTCCCGGGACAGGGGATCACCGGGGAGCTGTTTTTT. It codes for CASSFPGQGITGELFF.

The chain uses TRBV19 and TRBJ1-5; D is perhaps TRBD1 (5 bases). The V gene lost 0 bases and the J gene lost 4 bases, with 13 bases spanning the gap. The CDR3 has 16 amino acids. Per the germline V gene, CDR1 is LNHDA and CDR2 is SQIVND (reference sequence). For the CDR3, the DNA is TGTGCCAGTAGTATAGAGGCAGGGACGGGTAATCAGCCCCAGCATTTT. Its translation is CASSIEAGTGNQPQHF.

This clone was detected only once. This chain uses TRBV5-1 with TRBJ1-1; D gene ambiguous. The germline gives CDR1 SGHRS, CDR2 YFSETQ. This CDR3 spans 18 amino acids. V lost 4 bases, J lost 0 bases, and 22 bases lay in between. The CDR3: CASSPHQGRARMNTEAFF. As DNA, the CDR3 is TGCGCCAGCAGCCCGCATCAAGGTAGGGCCCGCATGAACACTGAAGCTTTCTTT.

The J gene is TRBJ2-3, the V gene TRBV11-2; D gene unclear. V lost 6 bases and J 3 bases, leaving 7 bases between the germline ends. Germline values: CDR1 SGHAT, CDR2 FQNNGV. The CDR3 length is 12 residues. CDR3 DNA: TGTGCCAGCAGTCCGACGACAGATACGCAGTATTTT. Protein sequence: CASSPTTDTQYF.

The rearrangement links TRBV7-9 to TRBJ2-1; 10 bases are a match to TRBD2. Trimming took 3 bases from V and 7 from J; bases not matched to a gene: 6. This CDR3 has 15 residues. From germline, CDR1 is SEHNR and CDR2 FQNEAQ (reference sequence). CDR3 nucleotide sequence: TGTGCCAGCAGCTTCGAACTAGCGGGACGTAATGAGCAGTTCTTC. It yields the protein CASSFELAGRNEQFF.